One sample yielded the 11 T cell receptor beta chains listed below, sequenced in a study of T cell responses to AZD1222 COVID-19 vaccine. The table came from immunoSEQ multiplex PCR; TCRdb's copy has only in-frame clones and leaves some out. The table records 100,000 to 130,000 clones, about 89% of them present only once. The material was peripheral blood, obtained 28 days after the second AZD1222 dose. These receptors were collected from an adult who received the AZD1222 COVID-19 vaccine.

V and J are TRBV19 and TRBJ1-1, with TRBD1 identical over 8 bases. V lost 5 bases to trimming and J lost 5 bases; unmatched junction nucleotides: 7. The CDR3 totals 14 residues. Germline-derived CDR1 and CDR2 are LNHDA and SQIVND (reference sequence). CDR3 DNA: TGTGCCAGTAGTTCAACAGGGGGTTGGACTGAAGCTTTCTTT. It translates to CASSSTGGWTEAFF.

CDR3 sequence reads: CASRGRAIGKLFF. The CDR3 coding sequence is TGTGCCAGCAGAGGCCGGGCGATAGGAAAACTGTTTTTT. The chain is built from TRBV6-5 and TRBJ1-4; the D is unclear. Germline V gene lookup returns CDR1 MNHEY and CDR2 SVGAGI. V was shortened by 6 bases and J by 10 bases, with 15 bases between the two germline ends. The CDR3 is 13 amino acids.

This chain connects TRBV6-2 or TRBV6-3 to TRBJ1-5; 7 bases agree with TRBD1. Germline trimming cut 6 bases from V and 5 bases from J; bases unmatched to any gene: 7. This CDR3 is 14 amino acids long. Looked up from germline, CDR1 is MNHEY and CDR2 is SVGEGT. CDR3 in amino acids: CASSPGQSHQPQHF. In DNA, the CDR3 is TGTGCCAGCAGCCCGGGACAGAGTCATCAGCCCCAGCATTTT.

In this sample, this clone turned up a few times. The J gene is TRBJ1-2, the V gene TRBV14; 7 bases agree with TRBD1. V lost 9 bases and J lost 5; bases outside the gene matches: 15. CDR1 is SGHDN and CDR2 is FVKESK in the germline V gene. The CDR3 runs 15 residues. The DNA of the CDR3 is TGTGCCAGTTCGACCTTCCAGGGGGGTTTTTATGGCTACACCTTC. Protein sequence: CASSTFQGGFYGYTF.

This rearrangement joins TRBV27 to TRBJ2-7; 7 bases align to TRBD1. V lost 1 base to trimming and J lost 4 bases; unmatched junction nucleotides: 4. This CDR3 comprises 14 residues. Germline values: CDR1 MNHEY, CDR2 SMNVEV (reference sequence). CDR3 protein: CASSLWTGVYEQYF. The CDR3 DNA sequence: TGTGCCAGCAGTTTATGGACAGGAGTTTACGAGCAGTACTTC.

V is TRBV5-1 and J is TRBJ2-6; no firm D call. This CDR3 spans 13 amino acids. V lost 0 bases to trimming and J lost 4 bases, with 2 bases between them. CDR1 is SGHRS, CDR2 YFSETQ, per germline. CDR3 in DNA: TGCGCCAGCAGCTTGGCCGGGGCCAACGTCCTGACTTTC. As protein: CASSLAGANVLTF.

The chain is built from TRBV30 and TRBJ1-2; 7 bases map to TRBD1. This CDR3 is built from 12 residues. The V and J ends lost 7 bases and 7 bases, in that order; junction bases with no gene match: 9. Germline V CDR1 and CDR2: GTSNPN, SVGIG (reference sequence). CDR3 bases: TGTGCCTCCCAGGGGGGGTTGGGTGGCTACACCTTC. This encodes CASQGGLGGYTF.

The chain recombines TRBV30 with TRBJ1-1; no firm D call. The V end was cut by 4 bases, the J end by 4 bases, with 13 bases between. This CDR3 spans 13 amino acids. CDR1 and CDR2 from the germline V gene are GTSNPN and SVGIG (reference sequence). This chain's CDR3 is CAWTGDLVTEAFF. The CDR3 DNA is TGTGCCTGGACCGGAGACTTGGTCACTGAAGCTTTCTTT.

The chain recombines TRBV6-1 with TRBJ1-5; D unclear. Trimming pared 0 bases from V and 4 bases from J, leaving 7 bases between. The CDR3 runs 14 residues. Germline V CDR1 and CDR2: MNHNS, SASEGT. The CDR3 loop is CASSEAYGNQPQHF. The CDR3 nucleotides are TGTGCCAGCAGTGAAGCGTATGGGAATCAGCCCCAGCATTTT.

DNA for the CDR3: TGTGCCAGCAGTGTCGAGCGCTTTAATGAGCAGTTCTTC. Translation: CASSVERFNEQFF. J is TRBJ2-1 and V is TRBV6-4, with unresolved D. Trimming left V 4 bases short and J 7 bases short, with 11 bases between. The CDR3 is made up of 13 amino acids. The germline gives CDR1 MRHNA, CDR2 SNTAGT.

The chain couples TRBV28 to TRBJ1-2; maybe TRBD1 (6 bases). Per germline, CDR1 MDHEN and CDR2 SYDVKM. This CDR3 contains 13 residues. Trimming took 1 base from V and 8 from J, leaving 11 bases between them. The CDR3 DNA follows: TGTGCCAGCAGTTTATTGGGGGCGCGAGGCTACACCTTC. This sequence encodes CASSLLGARGYTF.